This T cell receptor (beta chain) comes out of a study of T cell repertoires in cytomegalovirus infection. Study details: Evidence of both CMV infection and a matching HLA type came from public TCR beta signatures. Broader study findings: The study found HLA-C-restricted CMV-specific TCR beta clonotypes dominating the ex vivo response.

This clonotype was counted ten times or more. Antigen unknown. TCRdb redid the calling of the reads with MiXCR, one entry per CDR3 protein. The profile shows around 900,000 distinct CDR3 sequences, approximately 31% of them singletons. This CDR3 is 17 amino acids long. Trimming removed 0 bases from V and 0 bases from J, with 11 bases in between. CDR1 and CDR2 from the germline V gene are LGHNT and FRNRAP. V and J are TRBV12-5 and TRBJ1-4; D is unresolved. The sequence derives from a human donor in good health (CMV status not recorded). Some clones in this sample may be carry-over from other donors' samples. Sample: cultured CD8+ T cells from PBMCs, taken from culture after CMV antigen stimulation. Here the CDR3 reads CASGLVNSLATNEKLFF. The CDR3 region has the DNA TGTGCTAGTGGTTTGGTAAACAGCCTTGCAACTAATGAAAAACTGTTTTTT.